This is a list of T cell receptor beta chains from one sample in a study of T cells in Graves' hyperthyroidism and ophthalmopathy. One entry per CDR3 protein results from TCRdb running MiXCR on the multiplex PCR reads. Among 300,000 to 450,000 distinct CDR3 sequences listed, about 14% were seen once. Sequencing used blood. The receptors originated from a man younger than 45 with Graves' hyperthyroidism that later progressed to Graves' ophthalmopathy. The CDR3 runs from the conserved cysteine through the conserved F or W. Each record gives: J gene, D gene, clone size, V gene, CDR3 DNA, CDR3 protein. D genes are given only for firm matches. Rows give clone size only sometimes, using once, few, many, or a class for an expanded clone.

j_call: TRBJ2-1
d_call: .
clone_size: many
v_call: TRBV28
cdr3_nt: TGTGCCAGCAGTGAGGGAAGAGATAATGAGCAGTTCTTC
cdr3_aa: CASSEGRDNEQFF

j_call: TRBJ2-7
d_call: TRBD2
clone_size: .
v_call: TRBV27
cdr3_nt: TGTGCCAGCAGTTTTTTCGGGAGGGGGGGGGACGAGCAGTACTTC
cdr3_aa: CASSFFGRGGDEQYF

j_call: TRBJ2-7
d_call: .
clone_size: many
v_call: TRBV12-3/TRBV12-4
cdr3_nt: TGTGCCAGCAGTTTATCGGGACGCTTATACGAGCAGTACTTC
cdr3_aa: CASSLSGRLYEQYF

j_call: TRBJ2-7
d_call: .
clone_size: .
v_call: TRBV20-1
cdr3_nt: TGCAGTGCTAGAGTGGGTAATTACGAGCAGTACTTC
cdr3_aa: CSARVGNYEQYF

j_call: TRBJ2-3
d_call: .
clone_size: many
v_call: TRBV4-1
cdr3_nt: TGCGCCAGCAGCCTACGACTAGGTGGCACAGATACGCAGTATTTT
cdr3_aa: CASSLRLGGTDTQYF

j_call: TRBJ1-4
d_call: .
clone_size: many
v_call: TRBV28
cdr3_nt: TGTGCCAGCAGTCGGAGTGTCACTAATGAAAAACTGTTTTTT
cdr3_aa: CASSRSVTNEKLFF

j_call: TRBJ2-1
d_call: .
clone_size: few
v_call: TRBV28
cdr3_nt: TGTGCCAGCAGTTTAAGCAGCCACAATGAGCAGTTCTTC
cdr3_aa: CASSLSSHNEQFF

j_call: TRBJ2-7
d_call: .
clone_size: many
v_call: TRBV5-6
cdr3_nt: TGTGCCAGCAGCCACCGGACCTACGAGCAGTACTTC
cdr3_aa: CASSHRTYEQYF

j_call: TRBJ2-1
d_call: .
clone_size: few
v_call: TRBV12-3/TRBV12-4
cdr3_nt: TGTGTCAGCAGTTTAGGCCTTGCTTACAATGAGCAGTTCTTC
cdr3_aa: CVSSLGLAYNEQFF

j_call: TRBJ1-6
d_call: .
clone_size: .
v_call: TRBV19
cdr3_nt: TGTGCCAGTAGTATAGCCACCTCGGGGGAAAGATATAATTCACCCCTCCACTTT
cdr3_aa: CASSIATSGERYNSPLHF

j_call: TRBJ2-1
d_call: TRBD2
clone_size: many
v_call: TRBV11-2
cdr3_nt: TGTGCCAGCAGACTAGCGGGGGGGCGCGGTGAGCAGTTCTTC
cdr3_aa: CASRLAGGRGEQFF

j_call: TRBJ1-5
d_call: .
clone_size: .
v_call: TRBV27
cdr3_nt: TGTGCCAGCAGGGCCGGGCAGCCCCAGCATTTT
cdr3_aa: CASRAGQPQHF

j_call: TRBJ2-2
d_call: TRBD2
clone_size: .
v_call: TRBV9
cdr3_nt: TGTGCCAGCAGCCCCAGAAGCGGGGCCCGGAGGACCGGGGAGCTGTTTTTT
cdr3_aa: CASSPRSGARRTGELFF

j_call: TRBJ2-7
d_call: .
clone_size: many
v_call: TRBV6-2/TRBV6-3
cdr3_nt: TGTGCCAGCAGTTACAGGGACGGACTGTGGGACGAGCAGTACTTC
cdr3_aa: CASSYRDGLWDEQYF

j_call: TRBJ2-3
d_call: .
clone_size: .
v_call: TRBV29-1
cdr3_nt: TGCAGCGGAGTACTGTGGGATACGCAGTATTTT
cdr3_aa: CSGVLWDTQYF

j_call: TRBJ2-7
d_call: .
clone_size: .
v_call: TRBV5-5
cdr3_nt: TGTGCCAGCAGCACCTACAGGGACGAGCAGTACTTC
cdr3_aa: CASSTYRDEQYF

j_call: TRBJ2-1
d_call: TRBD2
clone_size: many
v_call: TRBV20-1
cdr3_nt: TGCAGTGCAACCCGGCTAGCGGACTCCTACAATGAGCAGTTCTTC
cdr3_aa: CSATRLADSYNEQFF

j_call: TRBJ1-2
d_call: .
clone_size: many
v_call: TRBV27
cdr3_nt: TGTGCCAGCAGTCCCCTGACAGGACGCTATGGCTACACCTTC
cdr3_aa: CASSPLTGRYGYTF

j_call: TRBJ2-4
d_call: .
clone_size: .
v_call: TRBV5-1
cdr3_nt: TGTGCCAGCAGCCTAGGGCCAGCGAATTATCAGTACTTC
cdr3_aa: CASSLGPANYQYF

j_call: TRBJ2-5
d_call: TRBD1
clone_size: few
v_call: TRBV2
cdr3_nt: TGTGCCAGCAATGACAGGGGTGATCAAGAGACCCAGTACTTC
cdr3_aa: CASNDRGDQETQYF

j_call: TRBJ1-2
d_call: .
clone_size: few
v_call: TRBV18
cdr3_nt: TGTGCCAGCTCACCCCCGACAGAGTACCTTTACACCTTC
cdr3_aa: CASSPPTEYLYTF

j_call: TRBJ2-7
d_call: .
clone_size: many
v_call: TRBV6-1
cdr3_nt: TGTGCCAGCAGTGAAGCAGAGGGGGGCTCCTACGAGCAGTACTTC
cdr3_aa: CASSEAEGGSYEQYF

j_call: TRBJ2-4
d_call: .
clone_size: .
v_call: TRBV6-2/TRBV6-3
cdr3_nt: TGTGCCAGCAGTTACGTCGCTGGGGATCGCATTCAGTACTTC
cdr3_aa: CASSYVAGDRIQYF

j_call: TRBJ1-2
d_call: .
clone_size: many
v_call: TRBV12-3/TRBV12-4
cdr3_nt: TGTGCCAGCAGTTTTGGGGGTACCTATGGCTACACCTTC
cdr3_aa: CASSFGGTYGYTF

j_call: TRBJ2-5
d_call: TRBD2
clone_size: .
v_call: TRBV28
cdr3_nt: TGTGCCAGCAGTTCCGCGGGAGTCCTCCAAGAGACCCAGTACTTC
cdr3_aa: CASSSAGVLQETQYF

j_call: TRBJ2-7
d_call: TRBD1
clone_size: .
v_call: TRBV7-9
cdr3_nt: TGTGGCAGCAGCCCACGGACAGGGCGCCACTACGAGCAGTACTTC
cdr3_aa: CGSSPRTGRHYEQYF

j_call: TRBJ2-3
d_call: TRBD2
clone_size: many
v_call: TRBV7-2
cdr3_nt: TGTGCCAGCAGCTCGGGACTAGCGGGGGGCATAGATACGCAGTATTTT
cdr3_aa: CASSSGLAGGIDTQYF

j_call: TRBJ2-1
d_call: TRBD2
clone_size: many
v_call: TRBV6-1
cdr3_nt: TGTGCCAGCGGATCTTTAGCGGGGGCTTACAATGAGCAGTTCTTC
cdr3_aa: CASGSLAGAYNEQFF

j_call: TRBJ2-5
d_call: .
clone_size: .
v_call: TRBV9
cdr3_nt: TGTGCCAGCAGCGCCCATGCGGGGAGGGAGACCCAGTACTTC
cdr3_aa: CASSAHAGRETQYF